This T cell receptor (beta chain) was recovered during a study of CD8+CD57+ T cells in acquired aplastic anemia. CDR3 and TCR beta VDJ profiling relied on genomic DNA as the template. A single record per CDR3 protein comes from TCRdb applying MiXCR to the reads. The profile shows about 210,000 distinct CDR3 sequences, approximately 35% of them singletons. General study results and limits: Controls did not differ significantly from patients in CD8+ Simpson's diversity.

As to this clonotype: Its antigen remains unidentified. A read error may account for a junction end that differs from germline.

The sequence derives from a human donor in good health, serving as a control. What was sequenced was sorted CD4+, CD8+, or CD8+CD57+ T cells (not recorded which) from PBMCs.

The CDR3 DNA follows: TGTGCCACCTGCAGAGATAATGGGGGAGAGACCCAGTACTTC. It encodes CATCRDNGGETQYF. The chain employs TRBV15 and TRBJ2-5, with D tentatively TRBD1 or TRBD2 (5 bases each). The V gene's germline CDR1 is LNHNV and CDR2 YYDKDF (reference sequence). This CDR3 is 14 amino acids long.